Each of the 10 T cell receptor beta chains below was sequenced from the same sample in a study of T-cell memory formation after mild COVID-19. TCRdb reprocessed the 5' RACE reads with MiXCR, giving one entry per CDR3 protein. The sample has around 130,000 distinct CDR3 sequences, approximately 15% seen once. The sequenced sample was PBMCs or a T cell subset sorted from them (not recorded which). These receptors all come from a man aged 18 to 35 who had mild COVID-19 (a few samples of this study predate the infection). Cell type and time point are not known.

The chain carries TRBV24-1 and TRBJ2-2; 9 nucleotides line up with TRBD1. Per germline, CDR1 KGHDR and CDR2 SFDVKD. V lost 3 bases, J lost 0 bases, and 7 bases stayed unmatched. The CDR3 contains 18 residues. CDR3 sequence: CATSDPRGQGANTGELFF. CDR3 in DNA: TGTGCCACCAGTGATCCGCGGGGACAGGGCGCGAACACCGGGGAGCTGTTTTTT.

This clonotype appeared a few times. The chain's CDR3 is CSALGLAGTKFF. The CDR3 region has the DNA TGCAGTGCTCTGGGACTAGCGGGCACCAAGTTCTTC. The gene calls are TRBV20-1 and TRBJ2-1, with TRBD2 matching 12 bases. V dropped 5 bases and J dropped 14; count of bases not matched to a gene: 7. The V gene's germline CDR1 is DFQATT and CDR2 SNEGSKA (reference sequence). The CDR3 has 12 residues.

This clonotype has only a few counts. The chain employs TRBV19 and TRBJ2-7, with D perhaps matching TRBD2 (6 bases). The CDR3 is 16 amino acids. The V gene's germline CDR1 is LNHDA and CDR2 SQIVND (reference sequence). The germline V and J ends were trimmed by 3 bases and 3 bases, with 18 bases remaining between them. The CDR3 DNA reads TGTGCCAGTAGTATGGGGGGACTCCCAAAGGACTACGAGCAGTACTTC. Protein product: CASSMGGLPKDYEQYF.

The chain uses TRBV5-1 and TRBJ2-1; 10 bases agree with TRBD2. With V trimmed by 4 bases and J by 9 bases, 7 bases remained unmatched. The CDR3 contains 14 residues. CDR1 is SGHRS and CDR2 is YFSETQ in the germline V gene. CDR3 residues: CASSPSGGRLEQFF. CDR3 DNA: TGCGCCAGCAGCCCTAGCGGGGGAAGGCTTGAGCAGTTCTTC.

This chain links TRBV29-1 with TRBJ1-2, with 10 bases aligning to TRBD1. Germline trimming cut 4 bases from V and 10 bases from J; bases unmatched to any gene: 9. The germline V gene encodes CDR1 SQVTM and CDR2 ANQGSEA. The CDR3 extends over 13 amino acids. Here the CDR3 DNA reads TGCAGCGTTGGTGTGGGACAGGGGAATTCCTACACCTTC. It yields the protein CSVGVGQGNSYTF.

This clonotype was seen only a few times. The rearrangement joins TRBV6-6 to TRBJ1-2; the D is unclear. This CDR3 region has 15 residues. V lost 4 bases and J 6 bases, leaving 18 bases between the germline ends. Looked up from germline, CDR1 is MNHNY and CDR2 is SVGAGI (reference sequence). CDR3 coding DNA: TGTGCCAGCAGTTCTTCTAACCCCGTTTGGGATGGCTACACCTTC. Amino acid sequence: CASSSSNPVWDGYTF.

This clonotype was seen ten or more times. This chain joins TRBV5-1 and TRBJ2-3, with TRBD2 identical over 12 bases. Trimming removed 4 bases from V and 1 base from J; junction bases left unmatched: 4. Germline V gene data show CDR1 as SGHRS and CDR2 as YFSETQ. The CDR3 is made up of 16 amino acids. Here the CDR3 DNA reads TGCGCCAGCAGCGTTCGACTAGCGGGGGGCACAGATACGCAGTATTTT. This encodes CASSVRLAGGTDTQYF.

This clonotype was seen only a few times. CDR3 DNA sequence: TGTGCCAGCAGTTTAGAAGGGCTTTATAGCTCCTACAATGAGCAGTTCTTC. Its translation is CASSLEGLYSSYNEQFF. The chain couples TRBV27 to TRBJ2-1; D unclear. This CDR3 region has 17 residues. Germline V gene data show CDR1 as MNHEY and CDR2 as SMNVEV (reference sequence). With 2 bases removed from V and 0 bases from J, the gap between germline ends came to 14 bases.

This clonotype was observed a handful of times. The V and J genes are TRBV7-2 and TRBJ2-3; 8 nucleotides agree with TRBD1. The CDR3 covers 16 residues. With 4 bases clipped from V and 2 bases from J, the junction kept 8 bases outside the gene matches. From germline, CDR1 is SGHTA and CDR2 FQGNSA. The CDR3 coding sequence is TGTGCCAGCAGCTGGGGTCGGACAGGGACCACAGATACGCAGTATTTT. It encodes CASSWGRTGTTDTQYF.

This clonotype was found a few times. The chain recombines TRBV7-2 with TRBJ2-3; no clear D. V lost 4 bases to trimming and J lost 4 bases, with 9 bases between them. The CDR3 loop spans 13 amino acids. Per germline, CDR1 SGHTA and CDR2 FQGNSA. The CDR3 reads CASSSGPPDTQYF. CDR3 bases: TGTGCCAGCAGCTCGGGCCCTCCAGATACGCAGTATTTT.